These 6 T cell receptor beta chains share one sample of origin, sequenced in a study of shared clonotypes between healthy human individuals. TCRdb's copy holds only in-frame clones and misses some; the assay was immunoSEQ multiplex PCR. The repertoire holds approximately 720,000 clones, with 72% as singletons. The material sequenced was memory CD4+ T cells sorted from blood. Stated subset: CD45RA-negative fraction. These receptors came from a woman between 25 and 40 years old in good health.

A few counts support this clone. At one boundary the junction diverges from the germline segment, which might be a read error. V usage is TRBV11-2 and J usage is TRBJ2-5, with 10 bases fitting TRBD1. This CDR3 contains 15 residues. Germline CDR1 reads SGHAT; CDR2 reads FQNNGV. As DNA, the CDR3 is TGTGCCAGCACCCAAACCGGGGACAGGGGAGAGGCCCAGTACTTC. This gives the protein CASTQTGDRGEAQYF.

This chain links TRBV7-3 with TRBJ2-5; tentative D call: TRBD2 (6 bases). Germline values: CDR1 SGHTA, CDR2 FQGTGA. V was clipped by 4 bases and J by 2 bases, with 8 bases between them. The CDR3 is 13 residues long. The CDR3: CASSWGDQETQYF. The DNA of the CDR3 is TGTGCCAGCAGCTGGGGGGATCAAGAGACCCAGTACTTC.

The chain carries TRBV19 and TRBJ1-5; D unresolved. CDR3 size: 14 residues. CDR1 and CDR2 from the germline V gene are LNHDA and SQIVND (reference sequence). Between the trimmed V and J ends, which lost 4 bases and 5 bases, there was a span of 12 bases. The CDR3 region has the DNA TGTGCCAGTAGTAGACCTGGCACCGATCAGCCCCAGCATTTT. Translated, it gives CASSRPGTDQPQHF.

The rearrangement joins TRBV6-1 to TRBJ1-5; a possible D gene is TRBD1 (5 bases). Looked up from germline, CDR1 is MNHNS and CDR2 is SASEGT. Trimming left V 2 bases short and J 6 bases short, with 14 bases between. The CDR3 length is 15 residues. The CDR3 loop reads CASSEMGTGSQPQHF. The CDR3 DNA is TGTGCCAGCAGTGAAATGGGGACCGGGAGTCAGCCCCAGCATTTT.

CDR3 protein: CATSRDGSRAETQYF. Here the CDR3 DNA reads TGTGCCACCAGCAGAGATGGTTCCAGGGCGGAGACCCAGTACTTC. The rearrangement joins TRBV15 to TRBJ2-5, with D possibly matching TRBD1 (5 bases). The V end lost 0 bases, the J end lost 5 bases, and 13 bases lay between the germline ends. Per germline, CDR1 LNHNV and CDR2 YYDKDF (reference sequence). The CDR3 extends over 15 amino acids.

The chain links TRBV4-1 to TRBJ1-4; the match to TRBD1 covers 9 bases. The germline V gene encodes CDR1 MGHRA and CDR2 YSYEKL. Trimming at V came to 4 bases and at J to 8 bases, leaving 11 bases not matched to a gene. This CDR3 is built from 16 residues. The CDR3 coding sequence is TGCGCCAGCAGCCCCTGGACCGGGACAGGGAAGGAAAAACTGTTTTTT. Translating it yields CASSPWTGTGKEKLFF.